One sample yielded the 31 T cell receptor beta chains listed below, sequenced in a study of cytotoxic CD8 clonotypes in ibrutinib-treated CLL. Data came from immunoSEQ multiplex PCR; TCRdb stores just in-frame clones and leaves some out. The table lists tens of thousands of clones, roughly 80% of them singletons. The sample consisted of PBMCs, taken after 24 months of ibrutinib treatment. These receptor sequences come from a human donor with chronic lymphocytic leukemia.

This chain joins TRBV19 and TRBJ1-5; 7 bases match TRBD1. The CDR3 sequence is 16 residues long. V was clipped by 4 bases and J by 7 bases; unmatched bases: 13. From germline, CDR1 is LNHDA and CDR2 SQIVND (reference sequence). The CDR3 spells CASSTPRQGSRQPQHF. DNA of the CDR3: TGTGCCAGTAGTACCCCCCGACAGGGTAGTAGGCAGCCCCAGCATTTT.

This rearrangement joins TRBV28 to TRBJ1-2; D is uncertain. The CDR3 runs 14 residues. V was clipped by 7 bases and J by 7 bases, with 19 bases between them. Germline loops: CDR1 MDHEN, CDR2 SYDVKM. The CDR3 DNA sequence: TGTGCCAGCAAAAGGGAGGGCAGTCGGGGTGGCTACACCTTC. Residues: CASKREGSRGGYTF.

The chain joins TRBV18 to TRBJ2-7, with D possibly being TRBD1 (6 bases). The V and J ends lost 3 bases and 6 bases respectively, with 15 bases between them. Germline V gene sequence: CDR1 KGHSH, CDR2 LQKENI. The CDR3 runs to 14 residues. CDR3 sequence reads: CASSPNAQGSEQYF. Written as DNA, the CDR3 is TGTGCCAGCTCACCTAACGCACAGGGATCCGAGCAGTACTTC. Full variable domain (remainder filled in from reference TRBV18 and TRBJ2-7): NAGVMQNPRHLVRRRGQEARLRCSPMKGHSHVYWYRQLPEEGLKFMVYLQKENIIDESGMPKERFSAEFPKEGPSILRIQQVVRGDSAAYFCASSPNAQGSEQYFGPGTRLTVT.

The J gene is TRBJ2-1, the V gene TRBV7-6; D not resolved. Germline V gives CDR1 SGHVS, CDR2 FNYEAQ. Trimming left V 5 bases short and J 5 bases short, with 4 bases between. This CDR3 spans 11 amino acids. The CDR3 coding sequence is TGTGCCAGCAGCCTAAACAATGAGCAGTTCTTC. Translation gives CASSLNNEQFF.

CDR3 region: CAWSVKGTDTQYF. The DNA of the CDR3 is TGTGCCTGGAGTGTGAAGGGCACAGATACGCAGTATTTT. The chain recombines TRBV30 with TRBJ2-3; no firm D call. The ends were cut back, 0 bases at V and 1 base at J, with 5 bases in the middle. The CDR3 is made up of 13 amino acids. The germline V gene encodes CDR1 GTSNPN and CDR2 SVGIG (reference sequence).

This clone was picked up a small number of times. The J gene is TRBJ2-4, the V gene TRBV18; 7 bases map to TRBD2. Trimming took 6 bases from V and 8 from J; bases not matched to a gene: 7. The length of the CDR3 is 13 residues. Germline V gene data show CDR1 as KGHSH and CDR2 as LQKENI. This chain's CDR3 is CASSGTTRDIQYF. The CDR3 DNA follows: TGTGCCAGCTCGGGGACTACAAGGGACATTCAGTACTTC.

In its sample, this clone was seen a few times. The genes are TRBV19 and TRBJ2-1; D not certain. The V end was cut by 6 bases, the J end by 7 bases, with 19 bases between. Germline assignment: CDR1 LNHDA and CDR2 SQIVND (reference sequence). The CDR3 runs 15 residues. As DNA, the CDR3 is TGTGCCAGTAGGAACTTGGGGAACCCCTCAAATGAGCAGTTCTTC. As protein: CASRNLGNPSNEQFF.

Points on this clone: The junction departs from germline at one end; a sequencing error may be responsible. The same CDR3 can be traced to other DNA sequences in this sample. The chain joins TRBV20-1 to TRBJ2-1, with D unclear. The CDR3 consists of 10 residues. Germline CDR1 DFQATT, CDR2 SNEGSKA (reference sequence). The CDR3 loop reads CSASDNEQFF. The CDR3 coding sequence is TGCAGTGCCTCCGACAATGAGCAGTTCTTC.

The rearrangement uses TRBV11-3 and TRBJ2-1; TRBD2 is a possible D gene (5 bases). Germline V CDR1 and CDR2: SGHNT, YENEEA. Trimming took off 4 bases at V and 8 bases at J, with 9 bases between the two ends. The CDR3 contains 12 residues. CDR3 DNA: TGTGCCAGCAGCTCAGAGGGTTATGAGCAGTTCTTC. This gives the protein CASSSEGYEQFF.

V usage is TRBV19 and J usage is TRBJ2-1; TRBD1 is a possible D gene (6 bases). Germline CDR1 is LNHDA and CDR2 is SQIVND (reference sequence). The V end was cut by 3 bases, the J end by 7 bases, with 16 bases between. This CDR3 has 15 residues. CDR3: CASSISRGTLNEQFF. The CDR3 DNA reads TGTGCCAGTAGTATCTCGAGGGGGACATTGAATGAGCAGTTCTTC.

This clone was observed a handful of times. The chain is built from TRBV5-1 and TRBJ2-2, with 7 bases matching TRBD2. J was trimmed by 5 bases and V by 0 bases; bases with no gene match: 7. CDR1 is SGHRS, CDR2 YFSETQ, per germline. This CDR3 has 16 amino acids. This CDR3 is CASSLAGGSGTGELFF. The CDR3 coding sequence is TGCGCCAGCAGCTTGGCGGGCGGGAGCGGAACCGGGGAGCTGTTTTTT.

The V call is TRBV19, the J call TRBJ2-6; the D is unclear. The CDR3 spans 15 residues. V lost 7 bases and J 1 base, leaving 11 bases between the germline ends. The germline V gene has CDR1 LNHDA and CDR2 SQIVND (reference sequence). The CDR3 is CASNQRGSGANVLTF. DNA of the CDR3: TGTGCCAGTAACCAACGTGGGTCTGGGGCCAACGTCCTGACTTTC.

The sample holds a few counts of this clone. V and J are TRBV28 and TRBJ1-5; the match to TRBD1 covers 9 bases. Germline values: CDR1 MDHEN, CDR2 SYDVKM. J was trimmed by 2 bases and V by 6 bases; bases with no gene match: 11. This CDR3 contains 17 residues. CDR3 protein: CASRPTGGQVGNQPQHF. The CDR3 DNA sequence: TGTGCCAGCAGGCCGACAGGGGGTCAGGTTGGCAATCAGCCCCAGCATTTT.

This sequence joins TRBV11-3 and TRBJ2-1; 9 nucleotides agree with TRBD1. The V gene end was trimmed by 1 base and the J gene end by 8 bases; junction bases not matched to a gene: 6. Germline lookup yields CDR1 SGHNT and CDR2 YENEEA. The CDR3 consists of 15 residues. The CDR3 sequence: CASSLAGQGFHEQFF. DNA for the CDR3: TGTGCCAGCAGCTTAGCGGGACAGGGTTTTCATGAGCAGTTCTTC.

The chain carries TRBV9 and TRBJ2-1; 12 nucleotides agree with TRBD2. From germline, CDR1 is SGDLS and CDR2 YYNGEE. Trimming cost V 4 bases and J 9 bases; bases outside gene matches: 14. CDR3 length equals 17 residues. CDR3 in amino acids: CASSSSRSSGRASEQFF. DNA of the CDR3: TGTGCCAGCAGCTCCTCCCGGTCTAGCGGGAGGGCATCTGAGCAGTTCTTC.

The CDR3 protein is CASSLGRAGGSYEQYF. CDR3 sequence (DNA): TGTGCCAGCAGTTTAGGTCGAGCGGGAGGGTCCTACGAGCAGTACTTC. The chain has TRBV28 and TRBJ2-7; 10 nucleotides agree with TRBD2. Germline V gene sequence: CDR1 MDHEN, CDR2 SYDVKM. V lost 2 bases, J lost 1 base, and 5 bases stayed unmatched. The CDR3 totals 16 residues. The variable domain in full, completed from reference TRBV28 and TRBJ2-7, reads DVKVTQSSRYLVKRTGEKVFLECVQDMDHENMFWYRQDPGLGLRLIYFSYDVKMKEKGDIPEGYSVSREKKERFSLILESASTNQTSMYLCASSLGRAGGSYEQYFGPGTRLTVT.

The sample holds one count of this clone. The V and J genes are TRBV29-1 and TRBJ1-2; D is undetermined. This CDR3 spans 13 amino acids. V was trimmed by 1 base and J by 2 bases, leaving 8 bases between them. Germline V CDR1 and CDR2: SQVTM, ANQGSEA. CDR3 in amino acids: CSVEGGSNYGYTF. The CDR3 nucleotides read TGCAGCGTTGAAGGAGGGTCCAACTATGGCTACACCTTC.

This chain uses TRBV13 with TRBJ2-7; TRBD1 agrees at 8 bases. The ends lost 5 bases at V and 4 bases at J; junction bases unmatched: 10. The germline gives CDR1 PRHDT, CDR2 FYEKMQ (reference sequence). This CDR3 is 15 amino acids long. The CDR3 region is CASSQTQGAPYEQYF. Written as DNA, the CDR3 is TGTGCCAGCAGCCAGACTCAGGGGGCCCCTTACGAGCAGTACTTC.

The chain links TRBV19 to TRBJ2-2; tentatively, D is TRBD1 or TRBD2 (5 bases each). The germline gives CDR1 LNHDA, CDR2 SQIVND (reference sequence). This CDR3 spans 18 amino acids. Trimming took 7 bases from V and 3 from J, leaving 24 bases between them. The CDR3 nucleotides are TGTGCCAGTACCCCGGGGCGATCGGAAACCGTTTACACCGGGGAGCTGTTTTTT. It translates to CASTPGRSETVYTGELFF.

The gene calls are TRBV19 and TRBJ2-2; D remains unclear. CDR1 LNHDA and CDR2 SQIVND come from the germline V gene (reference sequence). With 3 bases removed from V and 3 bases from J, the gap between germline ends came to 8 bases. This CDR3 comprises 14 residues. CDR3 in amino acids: CASSISGHTGELFF. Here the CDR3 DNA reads TGTGCCAGTAGTATTTCGGGTCACACCGGGGAGCTGTTTTTT.

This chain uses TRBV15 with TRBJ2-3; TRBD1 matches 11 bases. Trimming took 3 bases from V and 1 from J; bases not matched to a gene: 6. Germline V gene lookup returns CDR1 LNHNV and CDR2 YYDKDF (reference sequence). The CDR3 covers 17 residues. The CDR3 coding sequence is TGTGCCACCAGCAGGGGACAGGGGGGTTTTGGCACAGATACGCAGTATTTT. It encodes CATSRGQGGFGTDTQYF. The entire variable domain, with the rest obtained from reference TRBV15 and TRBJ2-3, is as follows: DAMVIQNPRYQVTQFGKPVTLSCSQTLNHNVMYWYQQKSSQAPKLLFHYYDKDFNNEADTPDNFQSRRPNTSFCFLDIRSPGLGDTAMYLCATSRGQGGFGTDTQYFGPGTRLTVL.

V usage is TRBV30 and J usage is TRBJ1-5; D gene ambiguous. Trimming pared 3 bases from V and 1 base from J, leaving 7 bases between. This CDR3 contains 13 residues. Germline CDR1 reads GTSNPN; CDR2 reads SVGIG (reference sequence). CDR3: CAWSRASNQPQHF. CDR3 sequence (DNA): TGTGCCTGGAGCCGCGCAAGCAATCAGCCCCAGCATTTT.

The CDR3 is CASSQDGSVPGETQYF. Written as DNA, the CDR3 is TGCGCCAGCAGCCAAGACGGCAGCGTCCCGGGGGAGACCCAGTACTTC. The chain joins TRBV4-1 to TRBJ2-5; weak D call: TRBD2 (5 bases). The CDR3 is made up of 16 amino acids. V dropped 0 bases and J dropped 5 bases, with 16 bases sitting between them. CDR1 is MGHRA and CDR2 is YSYEKL in the germline V gene.

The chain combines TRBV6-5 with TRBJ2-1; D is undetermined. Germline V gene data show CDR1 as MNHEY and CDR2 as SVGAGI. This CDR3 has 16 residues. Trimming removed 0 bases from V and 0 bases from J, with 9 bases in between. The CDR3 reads CASSYSRRSSYNEQFF. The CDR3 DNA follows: TGTGCCAGCAGTTACTCAAGGCGGAGCTCCTACAATGAGCAGTTCTTC.

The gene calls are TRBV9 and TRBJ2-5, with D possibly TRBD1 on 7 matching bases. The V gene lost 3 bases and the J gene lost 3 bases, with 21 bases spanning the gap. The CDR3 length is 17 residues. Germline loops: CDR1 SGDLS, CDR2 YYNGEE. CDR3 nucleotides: TGTGCCAGCAGCGAGGGGGCCCAGGTGTCGGGGGAAGAGACCCAGTACTTC. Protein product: CASSEGAQVSGEETQYF.

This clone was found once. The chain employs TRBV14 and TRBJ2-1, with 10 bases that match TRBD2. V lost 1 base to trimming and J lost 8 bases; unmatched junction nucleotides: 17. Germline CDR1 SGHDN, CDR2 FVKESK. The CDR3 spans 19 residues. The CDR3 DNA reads TGTGCCAGCAGCCAAGTAGTGGTGCTGGCTAGCGGGAGTGACGATGAGCAGTTCTTC. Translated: CASSQVVVLASGSDDEQFF. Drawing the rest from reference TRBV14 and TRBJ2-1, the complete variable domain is EAGVTQFPSHSVIEKGQTVTLRCDPISGHDNLYWYRRVMGKEIKFLLHFVKESKQDESGMPNNRFLAERTGGTYSTLKVQPAELEDSGVYFCASSQVVVLASGSDDEQFFGPGTRLTVL.

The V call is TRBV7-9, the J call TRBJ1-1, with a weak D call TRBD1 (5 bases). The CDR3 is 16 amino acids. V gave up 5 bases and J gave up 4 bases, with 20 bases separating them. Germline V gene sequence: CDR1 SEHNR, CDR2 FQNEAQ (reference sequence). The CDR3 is CASSTQSGTLGTEAFF. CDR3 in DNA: TGTGCCAGCAGCACCCAATCCGGGACCTTGGGCACTGAAGCTTTCTTT.

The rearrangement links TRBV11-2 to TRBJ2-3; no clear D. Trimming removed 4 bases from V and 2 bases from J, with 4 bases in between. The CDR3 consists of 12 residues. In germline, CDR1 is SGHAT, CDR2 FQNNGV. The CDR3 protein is CASSSYTDTQYF. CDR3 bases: TGTGCCAGCAGCTCTTACACAGATACGCAGTATTTT.

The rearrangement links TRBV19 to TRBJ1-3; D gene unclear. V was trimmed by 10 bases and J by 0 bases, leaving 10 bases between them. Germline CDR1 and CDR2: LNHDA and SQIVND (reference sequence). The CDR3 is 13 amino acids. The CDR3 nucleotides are TGTGCCACGTCAGGAAGCTCTGGAAACACCATATATTTT. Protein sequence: CATSGSSGNTIYF.

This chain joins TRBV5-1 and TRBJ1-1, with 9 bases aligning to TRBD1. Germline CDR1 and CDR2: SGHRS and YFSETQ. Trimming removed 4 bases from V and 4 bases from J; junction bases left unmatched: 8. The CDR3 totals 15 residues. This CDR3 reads CASSRFGQGSTEAFF. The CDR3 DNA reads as TGCGCCAGCAGCCGATTTGGACAGGGGAGCACTGAAGCTTTCTTT.

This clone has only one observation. CDR3 sequence (DNA): TGCGCCAGCCGAAGGGGCGCGGGAGTGGTGGCCGGGGAGCTGTTTTTT. It codes for CASRRGAGVVAGELFF. The chain links TRBV5-1 to TRBJ2-2, with TRBD2 identical over 7 bases. The germline V gene has CDR1 SGHRS and CDR2 YFSETQ. This CDR3 spans 16 amino acids. Germline trimming cut 7 bases from V and 6 bases from J; bases unmatched to any gene: 15.